Described below is a single T cell receptor (beta chain) sequence and its context. Its antigen is undetermined. The CDR3 is 14 residues long. The germline V gene encodes CDR1 MGHRA and CDR2 YSYEKL. Trimming removed 0 bases from V and 5 bases from J; junction bases left unmatched: 1. The record originates from a study of T cells after yellow fever vaccination. A universal primer site and UMIs were added as TCR cDNA was made by 5'RACE template switching. TCRdb passed the 5' RACE reads through MiXCR, listing each CDR3 protein once. The sample carries hundreds of thousands of distinct CDR3 sequences, roughly 22% recorded once. Findings of the study overall: Though weaker, the secondary response peaked faster, on day 5 versus 15. Subsequent to the booster, the majority of primary-vaccination clones reappeared (around 96% CD4, about 90% CD8). Few clonotypes appeared in both CD4 and CD8 compartments.

This rearrangement joins TRBV4-1 to TRBJ2-1; 7 bases agree with TRBD2. Sequencing used PBMCs, obtained approximately 20 days after the first yellow fever vaccination. This receptor was obtained from a man between 18 and 29 years old who received the YFV17D yellow fever vaccine. The CDR3 is CASSQEGGDNEQFF. The CDR3, as DNA: TGCGCCAGCAGCCAAGAGGGGGGGGACAATGAGCAGTTCTTC.